What follows is one T cell receptor beta chain and its context. This clonotype was seen repeatedly, ten times or more. Its antigen remains unidentified. One base away there is no much larger clone; base qualities are not given. The sample is drawn from a study of CD8 T cells in ankylosing spondylitis (TCRdb year 2017). About the study as a whole: T cell receptor beta repertoires were profiled in healthy donors and ankylosing spondylitis patients so that disease-linked TCR variants could be found. In total, the full study cohort was made up of 108 healthy donors and about two dozen ankylosing spondylitis patients. Peripheral blood was sampled, and synovial fluid was additionally collected from ankylosing spondylitis patients. Beyond this particular receptor, the publication reports: Blood from ankylosing spondylitis patients appeared to be characterized by a TCR beta motif made up of eight highly homologous amino acid variants. A CD8+ phenotype was shown by the disease-linked clones, which were found at relatively low frequencies in peripheral blood. Some of the motif variants had been reported before in the synovial fluid and blood of reactive arthritis patients, a finding that suggests common disease-initiation mechanisms. Significant enrichment of the disease-linked clones was reported in matched synovial fluid samples from ankylosing spondylitis patients.

Instrument used: Illumina HiSeq 2500. Quantitative 5'-RACE with molecular barcodes was the method used to prepare the TCR beta libraries. In the source study's methods: A new computational method, built on a probabilistic model of VDJ rearrangement, was used to identify disease-linked TCR variants. Clones were called with MiXCR by TCRdb after fastp trimmed the public reads at Q25, and only in-frame beta chains were retained. Rows are combined by CDR3 protein, so each entry shows the most common genes and DNA. Here the V and J calls rest on TCRdb's processing, not on the authors' analysis. This sample is represented by around 29,000 distinct CDR3 sequences; 5.3% of them were singletons. Together, the top ten hold 1.8% of the sample. CDR1 is given as SGDLS and CDR2 as YYNGEE, both from the germline V gene. Inclusive of the bounding cysteine and phenylalanine, the CDR3 is 15 residues long. Just CDR3 DNA is preserved here, 45 bases in frame from base 1. Trimming removed 2 bases from V and 1 base from J; the gene matches leave 1 base unexplained.

The source of this sequence is a female donor with ankylosing spondylitis or in good health (not recorded which). Sequenced: blood, either unsorted or a sorted T cell fraction (not recorded which). The chain links TRBV9 with TRBJ1-1, with 11 junctional bases fitting TRBD1. CDR3 region: CASSVGTGGNTEAFF. The bases are TGTGCCAGCAGCGTTGGGACAGGGGGGAACACTGAAGCTTTCTTT.